This entry lists 25 T cell receptor beta chains sequenced from one sample in a study of T cell responses to AZD1222 COVID-19 vaccine. Measured with immunoSEQ multiplex PCR; TCRdb has only the in-frame clones, and not every one. The sample lists approximately 150,000 clones, roughly 90% seen once, with more than 0.9% in the top ten. The starting material was peripheral blood, obtained 28 days after the second AZD1222 dose. The receptor set was obtained from an adult who received the AZD1222 COVID-19 vaccine.

This sequence joins TRBV2 and TRBJ1-1; maybe TRBD1 (5 bases). The germline CDR1 and CDR2 sequences are SNHLY and FYNNEI. With 6 bases removed from V and 10 bases from J, the gap between germline ends came to 15 bases. CDR3 length equals 12 residues. The CDR3 nucleotides are TGTGCCAGCAGCGGGACGGGTAGTGCAGCTTTCTTT. This codes for CASSGTGSAAFF.

This clone appeared once. This rearrangement joins TRBV9 to TRBJ2-7; no clear D gene. The CDR3 is made up of 15 amino acids. Germline V gene sequence: CDR1 SGDLS, CDR2 YYNGEE. Trimming left V 0 bases short and J 2 bases short, with 12 bases between. The DNA of the CDR3 is TGTGCCAGCAGCGTAGGCTCATTAGATGCCTACGAGCAGTACTTC. Protein sequence: CASSVGSLDAYEQYF.

V and J are TRBV5-8 and TRBJ1-3; 11 bases agree with TRBD1. The J segment lost 8 bases and the V segment lost 6 bases, leaving 7 bases of the junction unmatched. The germline V gene has CDR1 SGHTS and CDR2 YDEGEE. CDR3 size: 14 residues. The CDR3 loop reads CASTWTGGADTIYF. The CDR3 DNA follows: TGTGCCAGCACCTGGACAGGGGGCGCAGACACCATATATTTT.

The gene calls are TRBV18 and TRBJ2-1; perhaps TRBD2 as D (5 bases). CDR1 is KGHSH, CDR2 LQKENI, per germline. Trimming took off 1 base at V and 8 bases at J, with 9 bases between the two ends. The length of the CDR3 is 13 residues. The CDR3 DNA sequence: TGTGCCAGCTCACCACGAGGGTTTCATGAGCAGTTCTTC. The encoded protein is CASSPRGFHEQFF.

The CDR3 DNA follows: TGTGCCAGCAGCTTAGCGTTCCATAGCAATCAGCCCCAGCATTTT. Amino acids: CASSLAFHSNQPQHF. This chain joins TRBV7-8 and TRBJ1-5; no reliable D call. The germline V and J ends were trimmed by 0 bases and 0 bases, with 6 bases remaining between them. This CDR3 comprises 15 residues. Germline V gene data show CDR1 as SGHVS and CDR2 as FQNEAQ.

This sequence joins TRBV29-1 and TRBJ2-7; no definite D call. Germline V CDR1 and CDR2: SQVTM, ANQGSEA. The V gene lost 1 base and the J gene lost 6 bases, with 10 bases spanning the gap. The CDR3 spans 12 residues. CDR3 loop: CSVEGQGSEQYF. The CDR3 bases are TGCAGCGTTGAAGGACAAGGTTCCGAGCAGTACTTC.

The chain carries TRBV4-3 and TRBJ1-1, with D unclear. V dropped 3 bases and J dropped 6 bases, with 14 bases sitting between them. CDR1 is LGHNA, CDR2 YSLEER, per germline. The CDR3 loop spans 14 amino acids. The CDR3 DNA sequence: TGCGCCAGCAGCCATGCCCCCGAAGACTCTGAAGCTTTCTTT. This translates into CASSHAPEDSEAFF.

This sequence joins TRBV16 and TRBJ2-7; perhaps D is TRBD1 or TRBD2 (5 bases each). Germline CDR1 reads KGHSY; CDR2 reads FQNENV. The CDR3 consists of 14 residues. V was pared by 3 bases and J by 0 bases, with 9 bases between. The CDR3 spells CASSQGDASYEQYF. CDR3 DNA sequence: TGTGCCAGCAGCCAGGGGGACGCCTCCTACGAGCAGTACTTC.

Regarding this clone: One junction end disagrees with the germline gene, perhaps due to a read error. This chain uses TRBV27 with TRBJ2-1, with 7 bases aligning to TRBD2. Germline assignment: CDR1 MNHEY and CDR2 SMNVEV (reference sequence). This CDR3 has 14 amino acids. CDR3 sequence (DNA): TGTGCCAGCGGTTTAGCGGGCCCCTACAATGAGCAGTTCTTC. Residues: CASGLAGPYNEQFF.

This chain uses TRBV7-9 with TRBJ2-7; perhaps D is TRBD1 or TRBD2 (5 bases each). CDR1 is SEHNR and CDR2 is FQNEAQ in the germline V gene (reference sequence). This CDR3 comprises 16 residues. Trimming removed 4 bases at V and 1 base at J, with 17 bases between. CDR3 sequence (DNA): TGTGCCAGCAGCTCCGTTCCGGGACGAGCTTCCTACGAGCAGTACTTC. Protein: CASSSVPGRASYEQYF.

This sequence joins TRBV6-5 and TRBJ2-7; 7 bases are a match to TRBD2. V shed 7 bases and J 0 bases; nucleotides not matched to a gene: 6. Germline lookup yields CDR1 MNHEY and CDR2 SVGAGI. CDR3 length: 14 residues. This CDR3 reads CASNRGGNSYEQYF. Written as DNA, the CDR3 is TGTGCCAGCAATCGCGGGGGTAACTCCTACGAGCAGTACTTC.

This chain joins TRBV5-1 and TRBJ1-6; TRBD1 might be the D (6 bases). The germline CDR1 and CDR2 sequences are SGHRS and YFSETQ. The CDR3 length is 16 residues. Deletions cut 4 bases from V and 5 bases from J, with 16 bases between. CDR3 nucleotide sequence: TGCGCCAGCAGCGCCCAACTTGCAGGGGATAATTCACCCCTCCACTTT. Its protein product is CASSAQLAGDNSPLHF.

The genes are TRBV5-1 and TRBJ2-7; D may correspond to TRBD1 or TRBD2 (7 bases each). Between the trimmed V and J ends, which lost 1 base and 4 bases, there was a span of 15 bases. Germline assignment: CDR1 SGHRS and CDR2 YFSETQ. The CDR3 is made up of 15 amino acids. The chain's CDR3 is CASSLPAGGEYEQYF. The CDR3 coding sequence is TGCGCCAGCAGCTTGCCTGCAGGGGGGGAATACGAGCAGTACTTC.

A single count supports this clone. The chain employs TRBV7-9 and TRBJ2-1; 13 nucleotides agree with TRBD2. The CDR3 runs to 15 residues. Germline lookup yields CDR1 SEHNR and CDR2 FQNEAQ (reference sequence). Trimming took 5 bases from V and 9 from J; bases not matched to a gene: 7. This CDR3 is CASSPLAGGPGEQFF. The CDR3 DNA follows: TGTGCCAGCAGCCCACTAGCGGGGGGGCCAGGTGAGCAGTTCTTC.

The CDR3 here is CASGEVEQYF. In DNA form, the CDR3 reads TGTGCCAGCGGTGAAGTCGAGCAGTACTTC. The V gene is TRBV7-2, the J gene TRBJ2-7; no clear D gene. CDR3 length equals 10 residues. V shed 8 bases and J shed 6 bases, with 8 bases lying between them. Germline CDR1 reads SGHTA; CDR2 reads FQGNSA. The whole variable domain, remainder taken from reference TRBV7-2 and TRBJ2-7, is GAGVSQSPSNKVTEKGKDVELRCDPISGHTALYWYRQSLGQGLEFLIYFQGNSAPDKSGLPSDRFSAERTGGSVSTLTIQRTQQEDSAVYLCASGEVEQYFGPGTRLTVT.

The gene calls are TRBV4-2 and TRBJ1-2; D remains ambiguous. This CDR3 contains 14 residues. V was shortened by 4 bases and J by 6 bases, with 15 bases between the two germline ends. In germline, CDR1 is LGHNA, CDR2 YNFKEQ. The CDR3 loop is CASSPEVPGNGYTF. The CDR3 DNA follows: TGTGCCAGCAGCCCAGAGGTCCCGGGTAATGGCTACACCTTC.

The genes are TRBV9 and TRBJ2-5; a weak D match, TRBD1 (6 bases). V was pared by 3 bases and J by 4 bases, with 13 bases between. The germline V gene encodes CDR1 SGDLS and CDR2 YYNGEE. The CDR3 contains 14 residues. The CDR3 loop is CASSAQGSRETQYF. For the CDR3, the DNA is TGTGCCAGCAGCGCTCAGGGGAGCCGAGAGACCCAGTACTTC.

The CDR3 protein is CASSLAPLASSYNEQFF. CDR3 DNA sequence: TGTGCCAGCAGCTTAGCGCCCCTAGCGAGCTCCTACAATGAGCAGTTCTTC. The V call is TRBV7-2, the J call TRBJ2-1, with a weak D call TRBD2 (6 bases). The CDR3 runs to 17 residues. The V gene lost 0 bases and the J gene lost 0 bases, with 12 bases spanning the gap. Germline values: CDR1 SGHTA, CDR2 FQGNSA. Together with reference TRBV7-2 and TRBJ2-1, the CDR3 gives the full variable domain: GAGVSQSPSNKVTEKGKDVELRCDPISGHTALYWYRQSLGQGLEFLIYFQGNSAPDKSGLPSDRFSAERTGGSVSTLTIQRTQQEDSAVYLCASSLAPLASSYNEQFFGPGTRLTVL.

The chain recombines TRBV9 with TRBJ1-6; 8 bases agree with TRBD1. After removal of 3 bases from V and 7 bases from J, the junction contained 6 bases not matched to a gene. In germline, CDR1 is SGDLS, CDR2 YYNGEE. This CDR3 comprises 15 residues. As DNA, the CDR3 is TGTGCCAGCAGCGGAAGGACAGGGAAGAATTCACCCCTCCACTTT. Encoded protein: CASSGRTGKNSPLHF. Together with reference TRBV9 and TRBJ1-6, the CDR3 gives the full variable domain: DSGVTQTPKHLITATGQRVTLRCSPRSGDLSVYWYQQSLDQGLQFLIQYYNGEERAKGNILERFSAQQFPDLHSELNLSSLELGDSALYFCASSGRTGKNSPLHFGNGTRLTVT.

The chain links TRBV28 to TRBJ1-2; D might be TRBD1 (6 bases). The CDR3 covers 14 residues. Trimming shortened V by 10 bases and J by 6 bases, and 21 bases separated the two germline ends. Germline CDR1 MDHEN, CDR2 SYDVKM. The CDR3 nucleotides are TGTGCCACCCAGCCCCGGACAGCCGTGGATGGCTACACCTTC. Protein product: CATQPRTAVDGYTF.

The chain recombines TRBV18 with TRBJ2-1, with 14 bases fitting TRBD2. Germline trimming cut 3 bases from V and 0 bases from J; bases unmatched to any gene: 13. The CDR3 runs 21 residues. Germline V gene data show CDR1 as KGHSH and CDR2 as LQKENI. CDR3 in amino acids: CASSPISRLAGGPVSYNEQFF. The CDR3 bases are TGTGCCAGCTCACCGATCTCTCGACTAGCGGGAGGGCCAGTCTCCTACAATGAGCAGTTCTTC. The whole variable domain, remainder taken from reference TRBV18 and TRBJ2-1, is NAGVMQNPRHLVRRRGQEARLRCSPMKGHSHVYWYRQLPEEGLKFMVYLQKENIIDESGMPKERFSAEFPKEGPSILRIQQVVRGDSAAYFCASSPISRLAGGPVSYNEQFFGPGTRLTVL.

V gene TRBV29-1 combines with J gene TRBJ1-2; a weak D match, TRBD1 (5 bases). CDR1 SQVTM and CDR2 ANQGSEA come from the germline V gene. The CDR3 runs to 11 residues. With 7 bases removed from V and 8 bases from J, the gap between germline ends came to 14 bases. CDR3 region: CSEWGPKGYTF. In DNA, the CDR3 is TGCAGCGAATGGGGCCCCAAGGGCTACACCTTC.

The sample holds one count of this clone. The rearrangement uses TRBV7-3 and TRBJ2-2, with TRBD1 matching 9 bases. The CDR3 sequence is 17 residues long. The germline CDR1 and CDR2 sequences are SGHTA and FQGTGA. The trim removed 4 bases at V and 7 bases at J, leaving 13 bases unmatched. CDR3 protein: CASSSDAGTGSVGELFF. For the CDR3, the DNA is TGTGCCAGCAGCTCAGACGCCGGGACAGGGTCGGTCGGGGAGCTGTTTTTT.

The rearrangement joins TRBV29-1 to TRBJ1-2; D is uncertain. Germline V gene lookup returns CDR1 SQVTM and CDR2 ANQGSEA. V was pared by 1 base and J by 0 bases, with 6 bases between. This CDR3 has 13 residues. The DNA for the CDR3 is TGCAGCGTTGAAGGCCAGACTAACTATGGCTACACCTTC. It codes for CSVEGQTNYGYTF.

The CDR3 DNA reads as TGTGCCAGCAGTTACTTACGAGCGGGAAACACAGATACGCAGTATTTT. Residues: CASSYLRAGNTDTQYF. V usage is TRBV6-5 and J usage is TRBJ2-3; 7 bases map to TRBD2. Losses at the gene ends were 1 base for V and 2 bases for J; bases not matched to a gene: 6. Looked up from germline, CDR1 is MNHEY and CDR2 is SVGAGI. CDR3 size: 16 residues.